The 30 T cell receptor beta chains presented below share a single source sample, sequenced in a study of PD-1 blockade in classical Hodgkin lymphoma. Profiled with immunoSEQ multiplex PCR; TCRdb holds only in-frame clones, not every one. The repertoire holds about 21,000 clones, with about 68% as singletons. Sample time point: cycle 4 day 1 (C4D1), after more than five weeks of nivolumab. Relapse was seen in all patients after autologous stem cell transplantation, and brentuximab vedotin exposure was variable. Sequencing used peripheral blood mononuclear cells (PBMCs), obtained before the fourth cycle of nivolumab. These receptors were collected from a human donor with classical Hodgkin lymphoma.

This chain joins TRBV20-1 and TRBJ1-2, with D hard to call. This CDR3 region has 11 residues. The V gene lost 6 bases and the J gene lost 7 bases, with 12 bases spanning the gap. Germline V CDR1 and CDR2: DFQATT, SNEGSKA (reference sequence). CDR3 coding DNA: TGCAGTGCCACCCCAGAGGGTGGCTACACCTTC. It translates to CSATPEGGYTF.

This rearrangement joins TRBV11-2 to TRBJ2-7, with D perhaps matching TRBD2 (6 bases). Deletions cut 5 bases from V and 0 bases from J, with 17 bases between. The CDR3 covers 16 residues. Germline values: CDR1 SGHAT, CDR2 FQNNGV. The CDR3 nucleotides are TGTGCCAGCAGCCCACAAAGGGGCGGGAACTCCTACGAGCAGTACTTC. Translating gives CASSPQRGGNSYEQYF.

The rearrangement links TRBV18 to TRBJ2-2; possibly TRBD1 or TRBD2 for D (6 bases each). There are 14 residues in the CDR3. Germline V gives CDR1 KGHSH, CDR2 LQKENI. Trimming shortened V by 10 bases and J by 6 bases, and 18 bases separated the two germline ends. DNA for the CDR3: TGTGCCACCCCCGCGGGGACAAGCTCCGGGGAGCTGTTTTTT. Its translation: CATPAGTSSGELFF. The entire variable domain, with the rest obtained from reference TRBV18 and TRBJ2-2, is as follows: NAGVMQNPRHLVRRRGQEARLRCSPMKGHSHVYWYRQLPEEGLKFMVYLQKENIIDESGMPKERFSAEFPKEGPSILRIQQVVRGDSAAYFCATPAGTSSGELFFGEGSRLTVL.

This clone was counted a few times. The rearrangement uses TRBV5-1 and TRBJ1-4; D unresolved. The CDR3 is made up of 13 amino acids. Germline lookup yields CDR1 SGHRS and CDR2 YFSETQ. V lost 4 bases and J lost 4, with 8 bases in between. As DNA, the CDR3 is TGCGCCAGCAGCGGGCAGGTTAATGAAAAACTGTTTTTT. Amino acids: CASSGQVNEKLFF.

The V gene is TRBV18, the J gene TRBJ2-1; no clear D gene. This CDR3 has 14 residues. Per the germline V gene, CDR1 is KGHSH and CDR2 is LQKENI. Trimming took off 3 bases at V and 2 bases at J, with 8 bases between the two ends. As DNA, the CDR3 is TGTGCCAGCTCACCCTCTGGACCCTACAATGAGCAGTTCTTC. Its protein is CASSPSGPYNEQFF.

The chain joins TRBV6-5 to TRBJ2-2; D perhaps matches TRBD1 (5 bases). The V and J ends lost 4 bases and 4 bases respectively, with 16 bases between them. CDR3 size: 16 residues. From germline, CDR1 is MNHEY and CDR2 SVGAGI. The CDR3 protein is CASSSYRGSSTGELFF. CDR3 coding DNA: TGTGCCAGCAGTTCCTATAGGGGAAGTAGCACCGGGGAGCTGTTTTTT.

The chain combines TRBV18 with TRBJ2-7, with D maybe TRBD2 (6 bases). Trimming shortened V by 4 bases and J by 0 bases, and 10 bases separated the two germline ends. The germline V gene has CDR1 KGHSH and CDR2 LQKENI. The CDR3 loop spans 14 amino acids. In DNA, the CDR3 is TGTGCCAGCTCACGGCGGGATTTCTCCTACGAGCAGTACTTC. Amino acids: CASSRRDFSYEQYF.

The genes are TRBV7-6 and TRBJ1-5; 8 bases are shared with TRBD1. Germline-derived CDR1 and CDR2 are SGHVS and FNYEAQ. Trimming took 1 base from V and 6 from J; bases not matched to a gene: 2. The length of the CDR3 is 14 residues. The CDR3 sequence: CASSLGTGIQPQHF. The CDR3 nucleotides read TGTGCCAGCAGCTTAGGGACAGGGATTCAGCCCCAGCATTTT. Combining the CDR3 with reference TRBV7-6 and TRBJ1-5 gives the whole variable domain GAGVSQSPRYKVTKRGQDVALRCDPISGHVSLYWYRQALGQGPEFLTYFNYEAQQDKSGLPNDRFSAERPEGSISTLTIQRTEQRDSAMYRCASSLGTGIQPQHFGDGTRLSIL.

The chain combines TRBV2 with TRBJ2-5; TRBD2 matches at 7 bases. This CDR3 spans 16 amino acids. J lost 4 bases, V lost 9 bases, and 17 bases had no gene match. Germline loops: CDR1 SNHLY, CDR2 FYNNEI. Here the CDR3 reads CASLSGLTGAGETQYF. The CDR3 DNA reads TGTGCCAGTCTGTCGGGACTAACGGGAGCTGGAGAGACCCAGTACTTC.

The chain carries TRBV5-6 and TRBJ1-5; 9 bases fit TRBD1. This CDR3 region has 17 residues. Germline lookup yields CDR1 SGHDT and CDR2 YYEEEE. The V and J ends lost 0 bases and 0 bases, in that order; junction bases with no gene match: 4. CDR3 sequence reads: CASSLGGTGYSNQPQHF. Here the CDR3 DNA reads TGTGCCAGCAGCTTGGGCGGGACAGGGTATAGCAATCAGCCCCAGCATTTT.

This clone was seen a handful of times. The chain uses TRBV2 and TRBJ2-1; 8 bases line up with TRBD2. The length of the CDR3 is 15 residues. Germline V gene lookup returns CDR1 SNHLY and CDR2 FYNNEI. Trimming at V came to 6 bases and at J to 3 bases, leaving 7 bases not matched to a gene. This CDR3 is CASRKTSVLYNEQFF. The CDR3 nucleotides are TGTGCCAGCAGAAAGACTAGCGTACTCTACAATGAGCAGTTCTTC.

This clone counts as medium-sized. The CDR3 here is CASSLEGQSSNQPQHF. CDR3 bases: TGTGCCAGCAGCTTAGAAGGGCAGAGTAGCAATCAGCCCCAGCATTTT. The V call is TRBV7-6, the J call TRBJ1-5; D is uncertain. This CDR3 is built from 16 residues. V was clipped by 1 base and J by 0 bases, with 10 bases between them. Germline V gene data show CDR1 as SGHVS and CDR2 as FNYEAQ.

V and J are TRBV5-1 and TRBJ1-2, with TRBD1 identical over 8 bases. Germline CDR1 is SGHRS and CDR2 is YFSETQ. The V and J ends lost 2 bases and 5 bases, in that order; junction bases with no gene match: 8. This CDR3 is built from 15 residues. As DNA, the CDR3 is TGCGCCAGCAGCTTCTTTTCGCAGGGGGCGTATGGCTACACCTTC. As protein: CASSFFSQGAYGYTF.

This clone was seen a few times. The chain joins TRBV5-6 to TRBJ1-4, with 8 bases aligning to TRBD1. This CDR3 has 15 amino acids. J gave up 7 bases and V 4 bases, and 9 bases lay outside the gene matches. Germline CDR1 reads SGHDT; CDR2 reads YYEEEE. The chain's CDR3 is CASSREGTGPEKLFF. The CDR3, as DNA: TGTGCCAGCAGCCGGGAAGGGACAGGTCCTGAAAAACTGTTTTTT.

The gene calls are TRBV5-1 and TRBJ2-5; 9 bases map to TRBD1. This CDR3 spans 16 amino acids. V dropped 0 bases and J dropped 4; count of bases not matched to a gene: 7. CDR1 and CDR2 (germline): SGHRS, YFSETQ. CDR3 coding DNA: TGCGCCAGCAGCTTGGGAGGGACAGGGAGAAGAGAGACCCAGTACTTC. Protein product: CASSLGGTGRRETQYF. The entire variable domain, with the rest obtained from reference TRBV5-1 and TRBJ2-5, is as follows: KAGVTQTPRYLIKTRGQQVTLSCSPISGHRSVSWYQQTPGQGLQFLFEYFSETQRNKGNFPGRFSGRQFSNSRSEMNVSTLELGDSALYLCASSLGGTGRRETQYFGPGTRLLVL.

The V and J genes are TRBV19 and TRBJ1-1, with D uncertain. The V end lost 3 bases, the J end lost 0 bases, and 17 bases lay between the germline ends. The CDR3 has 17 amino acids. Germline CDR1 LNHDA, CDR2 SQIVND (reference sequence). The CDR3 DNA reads TGTGCCAGTAGTATCTTTGCCGGGAGATCCCTGAACACTGAAGCTTTCTTT. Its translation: CASSIFAGRSLNTEAFF.

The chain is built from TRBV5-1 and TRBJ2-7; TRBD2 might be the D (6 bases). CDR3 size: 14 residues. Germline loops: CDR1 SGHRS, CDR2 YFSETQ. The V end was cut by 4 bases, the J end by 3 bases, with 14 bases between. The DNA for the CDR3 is TGCGCCAGCAGCGCACGGACGGGAGTCTACGAGCAGTACTTC. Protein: CASSARTGVYEQYF.

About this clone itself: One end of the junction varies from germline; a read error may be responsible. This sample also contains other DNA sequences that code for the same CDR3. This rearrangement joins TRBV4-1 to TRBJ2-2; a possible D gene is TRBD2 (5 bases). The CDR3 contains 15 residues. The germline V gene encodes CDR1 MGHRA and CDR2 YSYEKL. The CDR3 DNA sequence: TGCGCCAGCAGCCAAGATCGCAGCAGAACCGGGGAACTGTTTTTT. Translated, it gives CASSQDRSRTGELFF.

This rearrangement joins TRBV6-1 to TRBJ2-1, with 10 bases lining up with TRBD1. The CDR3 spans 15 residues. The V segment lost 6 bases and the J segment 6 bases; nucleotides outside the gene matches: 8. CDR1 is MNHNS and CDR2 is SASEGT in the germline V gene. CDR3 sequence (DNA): TGTGCCAGCAGAGGTCCGGGGACAGGGGTCAATGAGCAGTTCTTC. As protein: CASRGPGTGVNEQFF.

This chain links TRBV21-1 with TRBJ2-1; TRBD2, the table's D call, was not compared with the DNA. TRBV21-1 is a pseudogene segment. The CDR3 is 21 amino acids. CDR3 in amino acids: CASSKEGCPAGVVPGDNEQFF. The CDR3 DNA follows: TGTGCCAGCAGCAAAGAAGGATGTCCAGCGGGAGTAGTCCCGGGGGATAATGAGCAGTTCTTC.

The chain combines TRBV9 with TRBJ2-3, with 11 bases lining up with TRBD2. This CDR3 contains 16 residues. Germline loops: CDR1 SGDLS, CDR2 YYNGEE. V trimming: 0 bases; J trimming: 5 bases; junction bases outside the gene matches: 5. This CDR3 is CASSVVSGRAIDTQYF. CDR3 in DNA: TGTGCCAGCAGCGTAGTTAGCGGGAGGGCCATAGATACGCAGTATTTT.

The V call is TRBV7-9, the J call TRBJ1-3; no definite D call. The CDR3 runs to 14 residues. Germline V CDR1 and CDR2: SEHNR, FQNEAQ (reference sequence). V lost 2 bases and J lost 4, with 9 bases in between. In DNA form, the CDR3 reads TGTGCCAGCAGCTTAACGGCGGTCGGAAACACCATATATTTT. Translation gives CASSLTAVGNTIYF.

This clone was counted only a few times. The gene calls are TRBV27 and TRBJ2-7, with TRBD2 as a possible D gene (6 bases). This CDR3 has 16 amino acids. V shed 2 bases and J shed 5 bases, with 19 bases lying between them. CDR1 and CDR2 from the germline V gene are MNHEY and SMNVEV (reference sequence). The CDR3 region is CASSLESRGGKHEQYF. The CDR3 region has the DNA TGTGCCAGCAGTTTAGAGTCCCGAGGAGGGAAACACGAGCAGTACTTC.

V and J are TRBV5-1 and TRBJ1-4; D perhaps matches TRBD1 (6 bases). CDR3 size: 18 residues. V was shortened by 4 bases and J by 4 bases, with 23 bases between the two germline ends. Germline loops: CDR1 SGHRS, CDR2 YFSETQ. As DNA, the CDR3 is TGCGCCAGCAGCCACGGGGGCGGAACCCTAAACCTTAATGAAAAACTGTTTTTT. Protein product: CASSHGGGTLNLNEKLFF. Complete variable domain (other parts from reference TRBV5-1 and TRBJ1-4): KAGVTQTPRYLIKTRGQQVTLSCSPISGHRSVSWYQQTPGQGLQFLFEYFSETQRNKGNFPGRFSGRQFSNSRSEMNVSTLELGDSALYLCASSHGGGTLNLNEKLFFGSGTQLSVL.

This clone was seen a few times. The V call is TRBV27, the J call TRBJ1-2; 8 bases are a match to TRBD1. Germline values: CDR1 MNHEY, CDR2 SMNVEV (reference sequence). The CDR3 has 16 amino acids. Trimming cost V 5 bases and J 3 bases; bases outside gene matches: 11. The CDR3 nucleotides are TGTGCCAGCAGTATTCTACAGGGGGGGGGTTACTATGGCTACACCTTC. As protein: CASSILQGGGYYGYTF.

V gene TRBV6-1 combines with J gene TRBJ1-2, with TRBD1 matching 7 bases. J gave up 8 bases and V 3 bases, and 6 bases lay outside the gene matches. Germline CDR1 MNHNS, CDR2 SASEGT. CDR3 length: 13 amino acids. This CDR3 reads CASSDATGKGYTF. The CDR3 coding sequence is TGTGCCAGCAGTGACGCGACAGGGAAGGGCTACACCTTC.

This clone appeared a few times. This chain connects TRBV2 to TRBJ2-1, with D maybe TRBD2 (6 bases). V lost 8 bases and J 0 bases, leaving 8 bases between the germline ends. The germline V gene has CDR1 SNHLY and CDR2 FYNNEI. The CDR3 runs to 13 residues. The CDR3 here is CASAAGSYNEQFF. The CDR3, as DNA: TGTGCCAGCGCAGCGGGCTCCTACAATGAGCAGTTCTTC.

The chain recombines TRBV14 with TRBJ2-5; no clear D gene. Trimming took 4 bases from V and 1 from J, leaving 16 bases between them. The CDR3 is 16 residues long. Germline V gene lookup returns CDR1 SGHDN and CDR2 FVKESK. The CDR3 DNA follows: TGTGCCAGCAGCCTAAAAAGGACGGTGGCCCAAGAGACCCAGTACTTC. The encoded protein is CASSLKRTVAQETQYF.

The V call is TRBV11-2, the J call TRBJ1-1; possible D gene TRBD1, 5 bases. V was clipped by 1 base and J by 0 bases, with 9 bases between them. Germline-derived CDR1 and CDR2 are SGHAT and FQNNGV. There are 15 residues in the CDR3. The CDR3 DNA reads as TGTGCCAGCAGCTTAGTTCGGGGACTGAACACTGAAGCTTTCTTT. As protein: CASSLVRGLNTEAFF.

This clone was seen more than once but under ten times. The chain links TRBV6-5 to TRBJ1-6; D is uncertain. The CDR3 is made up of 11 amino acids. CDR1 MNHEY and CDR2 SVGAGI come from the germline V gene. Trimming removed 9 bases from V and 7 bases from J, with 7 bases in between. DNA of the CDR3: TGTGCCAGGGTGGGAAATTCACCCCTCCACTTT. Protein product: CARVGNSPLHF.